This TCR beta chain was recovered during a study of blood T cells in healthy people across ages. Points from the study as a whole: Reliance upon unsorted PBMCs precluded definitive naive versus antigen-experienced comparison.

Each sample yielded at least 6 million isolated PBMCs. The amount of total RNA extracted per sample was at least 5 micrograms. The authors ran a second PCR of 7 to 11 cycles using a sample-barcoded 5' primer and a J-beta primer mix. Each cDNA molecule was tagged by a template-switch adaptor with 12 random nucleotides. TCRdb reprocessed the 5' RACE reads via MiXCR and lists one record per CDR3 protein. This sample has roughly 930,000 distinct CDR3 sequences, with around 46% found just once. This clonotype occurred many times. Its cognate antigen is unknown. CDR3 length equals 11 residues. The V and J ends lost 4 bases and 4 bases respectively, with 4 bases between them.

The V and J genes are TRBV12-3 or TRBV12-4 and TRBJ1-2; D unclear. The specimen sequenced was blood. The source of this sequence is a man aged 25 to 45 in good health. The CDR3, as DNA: TGTGCCAGCAGTTCACGCTATGGCTACACCTTC. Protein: CASSSRYGYTF.